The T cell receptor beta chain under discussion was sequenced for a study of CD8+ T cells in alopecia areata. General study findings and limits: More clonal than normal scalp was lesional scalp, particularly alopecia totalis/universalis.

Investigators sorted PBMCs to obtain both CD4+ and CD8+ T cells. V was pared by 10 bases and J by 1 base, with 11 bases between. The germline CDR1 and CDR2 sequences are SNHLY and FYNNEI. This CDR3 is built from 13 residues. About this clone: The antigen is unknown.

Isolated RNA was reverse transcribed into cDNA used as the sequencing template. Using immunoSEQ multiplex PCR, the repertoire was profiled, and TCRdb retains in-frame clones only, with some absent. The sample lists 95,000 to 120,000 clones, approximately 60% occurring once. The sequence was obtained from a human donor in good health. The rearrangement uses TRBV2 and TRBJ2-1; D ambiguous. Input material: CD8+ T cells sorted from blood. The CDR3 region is CAMIARSYNEQFF. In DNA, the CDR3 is TGTGCCATGATCGCAAGATCCTACAATGAGCAGTTCTTC.